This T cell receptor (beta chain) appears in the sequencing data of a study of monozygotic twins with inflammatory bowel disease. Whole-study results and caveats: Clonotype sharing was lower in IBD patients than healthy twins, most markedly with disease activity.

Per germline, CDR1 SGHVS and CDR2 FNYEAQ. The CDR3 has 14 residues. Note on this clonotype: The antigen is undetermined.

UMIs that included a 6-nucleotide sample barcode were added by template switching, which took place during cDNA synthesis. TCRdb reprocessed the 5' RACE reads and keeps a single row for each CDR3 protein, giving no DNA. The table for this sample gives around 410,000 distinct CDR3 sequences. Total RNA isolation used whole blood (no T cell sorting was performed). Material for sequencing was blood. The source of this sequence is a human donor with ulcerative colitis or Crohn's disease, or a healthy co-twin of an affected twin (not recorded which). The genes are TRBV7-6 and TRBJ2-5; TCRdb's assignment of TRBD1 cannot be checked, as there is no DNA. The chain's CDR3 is CASSPRQGWETQYF.